These 29 T cell receptor beta chains originate from one sample sequenced in a study of cytomegalovirus exposure and HLA in healthy donors. The PCR employed 60 Vbeta primers together with 13 Jbeta primers. TCRdb's table, derived via immunoSEQ multiplex PCR, lists solely in-frame clones and lacks some. The sample records around 94,000 clones, 70% to 90% being singletons. Sequencing was carried out using PBMCs. These TCRs come from a man between 40 and 49 years old in good health and CMV-seronegative.

The chain carries TRBV5-1 and TRBJ1-5; maybe TRBD1 (6 bases). V lost 5 bases and J 1 base, leaving 10 bases between the germline ends. In germline, CDR1 is SGHRS, CDR2 YFSETQ. There are 14 residues in the CDR3. For the CDR3, the DNA is TGCGCCAGCAGTCCACAGGGAAGCAATCAGCCCCAGCATTTT. Translation: CASSPQGSNQPQHF. Full variable domain (missing parts from reference TRBV5-1 and TRBJ1-5): KAGVTQTPRYLIKTRGQQVTLSCSPISGHRSVSWYQQTPGQGLQFLFEYFSETQRNKGNFPGRFSGRQFSNSRSEMNVSTLELGDSALYLCASSPQGSNQPQHFGDGTRLSIL.

In its sample, this clone was seen a few times. V and J are TRBV19 and TRBJ2-1, with 11 bases matching TRBD2. V lost 5 bases, J lost 2 bases, and 11 bases stayed unmatched. The CDR3 length is 18 residues. CDR1 LNHDA and CDR2 SQIVND come from the germline V gene (reference sequence). The CDR3 coding sequence is TGTGCCAGTAGTCCGGAGGGACTAGCGGACAGTCCCTACAATGAGCAGTTCTTC. It encodes CASSPEGLADSPYNEQFF.

This rearrangement joins TRBV5-3 to TRBJ1-4; a weak D match, TRBD1 (5 bases). TRBV5-3 qualifies as an ORF whose function is uncertain. This CDR3 region has 16 residues. Trimming stripped 0 bases from V and 7 bases from J, with 16 bases between. CDR3 sequence (DNA): TGTGCCAGAAGCTTGGGTGCCTCCAAAGGGGCTGAAAAACTGTTTTTT. It codes for CARSLGASKGAEKLFF.

This chain connects TRBV21-1 to TRBJ2-7; no check of the table's D call, TRBD2, against the DNA was made. TRBV21-1 is listed as a pseudogene. This CDR3 spans 13 amino acids. DNA for the CDR3: TGTGCCAGCACGCGGCCAGACCCCTACGAGCAGTACTTC. Amino acids: CASTRPDPYEQYF.

CDR3 DNA: TGTGCCAGCAGCCGCGGGGAATTCACAGATACGCAGTATTTT. It specifies CASSRGEFTDTQYF. This sequence joins TRBV16 and TRBJ2-3; D possibly corresponds to TRBD2 (6 bases). V lost 4 bases, J lost 2 bases, and 10 bases lay in between. CDR3 length: 14 residues. Germline loops: CDR1 KGHSY, CDR2 FQNENV.

The chain combines TRBV5-6 with TRBJ2-7; D is undetermined. This CDR3 comprises 13 residues. CDR1 and CDR2 from the germline V gene are SGHDT and YYEEEE. Trimming cost V 3 bases and J 4 bases, with 11 bases left between them. This CDR3 reads CASSYPGIYEQYF. Written as DNA, the CDR3 is TGTGCCAGCAGCTACCCGGGTATTTACGAGCAGTACTTC.

V gene TRBV7-9 combines with J gene TRBJ2-7, with 8 nucleotides matching TRBD1. The V segment lost 5 bases and the J segment 3 bases; nucleotides outside the gene matches: 9. Per germline, CDR1 SEHNR and CDR2 FQNEAQ (reference sequence). The CDR3 is 15 amino acids. The CDR3 nucleotides read TGTGCCAGCAGCCCACGGACAGGGAAGGGCTACGAGCAGTACTTC. Amino acids: CASSPRTGKGYEQYF.

V and J are TRBV30 and TRBJ2-5, with TRBD2 identical over 7 bases. Germline CDR1 is GTSNPN and CDR2 is SVGIG (reference sequence). CDR3 size: 13 residues. Trimming removed 5 bases from V and 5 bases from J; junction bases left unmatched: 8. Here the CDR3 DNA reads TGTGCCTGGGACCAGCGGGGTGGGGAGACCCAGTACTTC. Encoded protein: CAWDQRGGETQYF.

This sequence joins TRBV7-2 and TRBJ2-2, with 12 bases fitting TRBD2. The germline V gene encodes CDR1 SGHTA and CDR2 FQGNSA. V lost 5 bases to trimming and J lost 6 bases; unmatched junction nucleotides: 7. CDR3 size: 16 residues. The CDR3 spells CASSRLAGGMSGELFF. CDR3 coding DNA: TGTGCCAGCAGCCGCCTAGCGGGGGGGATGTCCGGGGAGCTGTTTTTT.

The V and J genes are TRBV9 and TRBJ2-1; 9 bases match TRBD1. This CDR3 is built from 16 residues. The ends lost 2 bases at V and 3 bases at J; junction bases unmatched: 6. Germline values: CDR1 SGDLS, CDR2 YYNGEE. DNA of the CDR3: TGTGCCAGCAGCGTCTCCGGGACAGGGAGCTACAATGAGCAGTTCTTC. Its translation is CASSVSGTGSYNEQFF. The variable domain in full, with the rest retrieved from reference TRBV9 and TRBJ2-1, is DSGVTQTPKHLITATGQRVTLRCSPRSGDLSVYWYQQSLDQGLQFLIQYYNGEERAKGNILERFSAQQFPDLHSELNLSSLELGDSALYFCASSVSGTGSYNEQFFGPGTRLTVL.

The chain carries TRBV4-1 and TRBJ2-5; D is perhaps TRBD1 (6 bases). The germline V and J ends were trimmed by 3 bases and 0 bases, with 17 bases remaining between them. The germline V gene encodes CDR1 MGHRA and CDR2 YSYEKL. The CDR3 spans 17 residues. The CDR3 DNA is TGCGCCAGCAGCCAGCCCGGGAAGGGGACATACCAAGAGACCCAGTACTTC. Translated: CASSQPGKGTYQETQYF.

The V call is TRBV7-2, the J call TRBJ1-6; D not certain. The CDR3 has 16 amino acids. Germline V CDR1 and CDR2: SGHTA, FQGNSA. Deletions cut 1 base from V and 4 bases from J, with 11 bases between. The CDR3 spells CASSLDRPGYNSPLHF. The CDR3 DNA follows: TGTGCCAGCAGCTTAGATCGTCCGGGATATAATTCACCCCTCCACTTT.

This clone was seen only once. The V call is TRBV7-2, the J call TRBJ2-3; D may be TRBD2 (7 bases). Trimming left V 5 bases short and J 0 bases short, with 24 bases between. Germline assignment: CDR1 SGHTA and CDR2 FQGNSA. There are 19 residues in the CDR3. The CDR3 DNA is TGTGCCAGCAGCCGCCGCGGGGGCGGACCCTCCTATAGCACAGATACGCAGTATTTT. This codes for CASSRRGGGPSYSTDTQYF.

V and J are TRBV6-6 and TRBJ1-1; a weak D match, TRBD1 (5 bases). Germline V gene data show CDR1 as MNHNY and CDR2 as SVGAGI (reference sequence). The CDR3 covers 14 residues. V was shortened by 5 bases and J by 5 bases, with 15 bases between the two germline ends. DNA for the CDR3: TGTGCCAGCAGTCCGGGCCATCGGGGGACTGAAGCTTTCTTT. Protein product: CASSPGHRGTEAFF.

The J gene is TRBJ1-2, the V gene TRBV6-5; a weak D match, TRBD1 (5 bases). Germline V lookup: CDR1 MNHEY, CDR2 SVGAGI. This CDR3 has 15 residues. V lost 8 bases to trimming and J lost 4 bases, with 20 bases between them. CDR3 in amino acids: CASSQARGFFYGYTF. CDR3 bases: TGTGCCAGCTCCCAAGCAAGGGGCTTCTTCTATGGCTACACCTTC.

This chain links TRBV7-2 with TRBJ2-2, with D unresolved. Germline V gene sequence: CDR1 SGHTA, CDR2 FQGNSA. V lost 5 bases to trimming and J lost 2 bases, with 12 bases between them. CDR3 size: 15 residues. CDR3 sequence (DNA): TGTGCCAGCAGCAAACTGACTCTAAACACCGGGGAGCTGTTTTTT. Translation: CASSKLTLNTGELFF.

The chain carries TRBV19 and TRBJ1-4; TRBD1 matches at 9 bases. J was trimmed by 8 bases and V by 7 bases; bases with no gene match: 14. The germline CDR1 and CDR2 sequences are LNHDA and SQIVND (reference sequence). The CDR3 extends over 16 amino acids. The CDR3 sequence: CASTTLKGQGGEKLFF. In DNA, the CDR3 is TGTGCCAGTACCACCCTTAAGGGACAGGGTGGCGAAAAACTGTTTTTT.

This chain joins TRBV19 and TRBJ2-5, with D tentatively TRBD2 (5 bases). The V and J ends lost 2 bases and 5 bases respectively, with 12 bases between them. Germline-derived CDR1 and CDR2 are LNHDA and SQIVND (reference sequence). The CDR3 is 14 amino acids. The CDR3 DNA reads as TGTGCCAGTAGTATAACTGGTCCGGGGGAGACCCAGTACTTC. This sequence encodes CASSITGPGETQYF.

This chain links TRBV5-4 with TRBJ2-7; 8 bases map to TRBD1. The trim removed 4 bases at V and 4 bases at J, leaving 7 bases unmatched. Germline loops: CDR1 SGHNT, CDR2 YYREEE (reference sequence). This CDR3 is built from 14 residues. CDR3 in amino acids: CASSIRDRLYEQYF. CDR3 coding DNA: TGTGCCAGCAGCATACGGGACAGGCTATACGAGCAGTACTTC.

This CDR3 reads CAWTPGRGGDSHYGYTF. The DNA of the CDR3 is TGTGCCTGGACACCCGGCCGGGGGGGGGACTCCCATTATGGCTACACCTTC. V and J are TRBV30 and TRBJ1-2; D might be TRBD1 (5 bases). Looked up from germline, CDR1 is GTSNPN and CDR2 is SVGIG (reference sequence). With 4 bases removed from V and 5 bases from J, the gap between germline ends came to 26 bases. CDR3 size: 17 residues.

In the case of this clone: Mismatch with germline at one junction end may stem from a read error. The V and J genes are TRBV27 and TRBJ2-3; the match to TRBD2 covers 9 bases. From germline, CDR1 is MNHEY and CDR2 SMNVEV (reference sequence). The CDR3 is 15 amino acids. CDR3 protein: CASSPRLAVTGTQYF. In DNA, the CDR3 is TGTGCCAGCAGTCCGCGACTAGCGGTTACAGGTACGCAGTATTTT.

The DNA for the CDR3 is TGTGCCAGCCAAATTGGGGGGTACCAAGAGACCCAGTACTTC. Translated: CASQIGGYQETQYF. This chain links TRBV2 with TRBJ2-5; D may be TRBD2 (6 bases). The CDR3 contains 14 residues. Trimming stripped 8 bases from V and 0 bases from J, with 13 bases between. Per the germline V gene, CDR1 is SNHLY and CDR2 is FYNNEI.

V is TRBV19 and J is TRBJ1-5; TRBD1 is a possible D gene (5 bases). The germline V gene encodes CDR1 LNHDA and CDR2 SQIVND (reference sequence). This CDR3 is built from 13 residues. Trimming left V 5 bases short and J 4 bases short, with 9 bases between. CDR3: CASSLRTNQPQHF. In nucleotides, the CDR3 is TGTGCCAGTAGTCTCCGGACAAATCAGCCCCAGCATTTT.

This sequence joins TRBV7-6 and TRBJ2-7; 8 nucleotides line up with TRBD2. The CDR3 sequence is 14 residues long. Germline values: CDR1 SGHVS, CDR2 FNYEAQ. Trimming took 2 bases from V and 2 from J; bases not matched to a gene: 2. The CDR3 DNA is TGTGCCAGCAGCTTACGGGGGGGCGCCTACGAGCAGTACTTC. Translating it yields CASSLRGGAYEQYF.

The genes are TRBV5-6 and TRBJ2-5; D is possibly TRBD2 (6 bases). Germline lookup yields CDR1 SGHDT and CDR2 YYEEEE. The CDR3 is 14 residues long. Between the trimmed V and J ends, which lost 6 bases and 4 bases, there was a span of 16 bases. CDR3 sequence (DNA): TGTGCCAGCACCCCTCGGGGGTTGGGAGAGACCCAGTACTTC. Translation gives CASTPRGLGETQYF.

J is TRBJ1-4 and V is TRBV30; D gene uncertain. The CDR3 extends over 17 amino acids. The V end lost 0 bases, the J end lost 0 bases, and 14 bases lay between the germline ends. Germline CDR1 and CDR2: GTSNPN and SVGIG (reference sequence). CDR3 sequence reads: CAWSVPSGVPTNEKLFF. CDR3 DNA sequence: TGTGCCTGGAGTGTACCTTCCGGGGTACCAACTAATGAAAAACTGTTTTTT. The full variable domain, completed using reference TRBV30 and TRBJ1-4, is SQTIHQWPATLVQPVGSPLSLECTVEGTSNPNLYWYRQAAGRGLQLLFYSVGIGQISSEVPQNLSASRPQDRQFILSSKKLLLSDSGFYLCAWSVPSGVPTNEKLFFGSGTQLSVL.

The chain couples TRBV13 to TRBJ2-7; D is ambiguous. Trimming took off 4 bases at V and 6 bases at J, with 13 bases between the two ends. There are 13 residues in the CDR3. CDR1 and CDR2 from the germline V gene are PRHDT and FYEKMQ (reference sequence). Here the CDR3 reads CASSSPTVAEQYF. CDR3 nucleotide sequence: TGTGCCAGCAGCTCACCTACAGTGGCCGAGCAGTACTTC.

The chain has TRBV27 and TRBJ2-2, with 7 bases that match TRBD2. The CDR3 loop spans 16 amino acids. The germline CDR1 and CDR2 sequences are MNHEY and SMNVEV (reference sequence). J was trimmed by 4 bases and V by 8 bases; bases with no gene match: 13. DNA of the CDR3: TGTGCCAGCCTCCCATGGGGGGGGGAGGGCACCGGGGAGCTGTTTTTT. Translation: CASLPWGGEGTGELFF.

This rearrangement joins TRBV11-2 to TRBJ2-1; possible D gene TRBD1, 6 bases. The CDR3 consists of 15 residues. Germline loops: CDR1 SGHAT, CDR2 FQNNGV. V was shortened by 6 bases and J by 3 bases, with 15 bases between the two germline ends. This CDR3 is CASSRVGGDYNEQFF. The DNA for the CDR3 is TGTGCCAGCAGTCGCGTAGGGGGAGACTACAATGAGCAGTTCTTC.